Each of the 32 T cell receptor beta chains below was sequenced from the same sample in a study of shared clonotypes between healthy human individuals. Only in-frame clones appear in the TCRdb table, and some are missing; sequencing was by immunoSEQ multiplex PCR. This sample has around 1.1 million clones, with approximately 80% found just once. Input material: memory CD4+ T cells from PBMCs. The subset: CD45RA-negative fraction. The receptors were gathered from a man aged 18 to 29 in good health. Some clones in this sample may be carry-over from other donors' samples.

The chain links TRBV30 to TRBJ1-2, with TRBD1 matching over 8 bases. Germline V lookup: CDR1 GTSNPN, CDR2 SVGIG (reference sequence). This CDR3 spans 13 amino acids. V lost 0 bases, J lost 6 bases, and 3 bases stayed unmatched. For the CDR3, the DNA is TGTGCCTGGAGTGTCGGACAGGGAAATGGCTACACCTTC. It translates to CAWSVGQGNGYTF.

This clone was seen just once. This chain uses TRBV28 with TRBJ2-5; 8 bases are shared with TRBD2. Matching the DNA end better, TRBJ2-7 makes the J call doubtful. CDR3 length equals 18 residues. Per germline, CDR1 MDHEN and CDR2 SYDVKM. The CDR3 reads CASSPPYLAGGRSYEQYF. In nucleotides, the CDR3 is TGTGCCAGCAGCCCCCCCTACTTGGCGGGAGGCCGATCCTACGAGCAGTACTTC.

The CDR3 DNA reads as TGTGCCAGCAGTTTTAATCCCACCTACGAGCAGTACTTC. Encoded protein: CASSFNPTYEQYF. The V gene is TRBV28, the J gene TRBJ2-7; D call uncertain. Germline V lookup: CDR1 MDHEN, CDR2 SYDVKM. The CDR3 is 13 residues long. V lost 3 bases, J lost 2 bases, and 8 bases lay in between.

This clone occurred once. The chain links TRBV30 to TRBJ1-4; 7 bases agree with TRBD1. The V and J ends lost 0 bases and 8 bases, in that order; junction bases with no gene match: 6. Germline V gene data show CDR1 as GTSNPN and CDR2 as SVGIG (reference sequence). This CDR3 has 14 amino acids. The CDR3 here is CAWSVNRGGEKLFF. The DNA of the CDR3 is TGTGCCTGGAGTGTAAACAGGGGTGGGGAAAAACTGTTTTTT.

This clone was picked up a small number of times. The CDR3 reads CASSIHRNPYNEQFF. CDR3 sequence (DNA): TGTGCCAGCAGCATCCACAGGAACCCGTACAATGAGCAGTTCTTC. This chain joins TRBV7-2 and TRBJ2-1; perhaps TRBD1 as D (5 bases). The CDR3 has 15 residues. Germline V gives CDR1 SGHTA, CDR2 FQGNSA. V was shortened by 5 bases and J by 4 bases, with 15 bases between the two germline ends.

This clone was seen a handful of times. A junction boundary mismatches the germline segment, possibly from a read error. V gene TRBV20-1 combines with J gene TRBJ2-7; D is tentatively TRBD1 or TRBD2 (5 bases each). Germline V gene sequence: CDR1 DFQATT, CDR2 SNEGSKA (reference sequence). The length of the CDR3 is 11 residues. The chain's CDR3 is CSAGIPGRLAF. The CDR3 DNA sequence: TGCAGTGCTGGCATTCCGGGACGATTAGCCTTC.

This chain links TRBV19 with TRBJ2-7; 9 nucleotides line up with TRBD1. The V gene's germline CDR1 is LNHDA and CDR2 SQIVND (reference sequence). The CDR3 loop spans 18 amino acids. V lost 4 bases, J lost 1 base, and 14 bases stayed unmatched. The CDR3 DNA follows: TGTGCCAGTAGTACTTACCGGGACAGGGTCCACGCTTCCTACGAGCAGTACTTC. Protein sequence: CASSTYRDRVHASYEQYF.

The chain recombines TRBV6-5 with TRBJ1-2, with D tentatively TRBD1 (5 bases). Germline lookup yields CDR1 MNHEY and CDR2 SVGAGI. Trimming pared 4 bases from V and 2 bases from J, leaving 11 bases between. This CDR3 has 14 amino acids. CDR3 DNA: TGTGCCAGCAGTTCCCGGGGGGGGAACTATGGCTACACCTTC. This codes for CASSSRGGNYGYTF.

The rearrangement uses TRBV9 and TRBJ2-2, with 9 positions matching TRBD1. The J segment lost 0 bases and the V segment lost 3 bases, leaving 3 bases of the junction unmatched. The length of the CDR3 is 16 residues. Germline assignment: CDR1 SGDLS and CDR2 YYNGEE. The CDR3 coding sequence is TGTGCCAGCAGCGCACAGGGGGCTCCGAACACCGGGGAGCTGTTTTTT. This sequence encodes CASSAQGAPNTGELFF.

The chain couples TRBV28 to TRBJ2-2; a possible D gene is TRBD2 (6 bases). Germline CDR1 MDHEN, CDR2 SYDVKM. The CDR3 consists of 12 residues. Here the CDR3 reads CAGGSSTGELFF. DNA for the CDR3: TGTGCGGGAGGCAGTTCCACCGGGGAGCTGTTTTTT.

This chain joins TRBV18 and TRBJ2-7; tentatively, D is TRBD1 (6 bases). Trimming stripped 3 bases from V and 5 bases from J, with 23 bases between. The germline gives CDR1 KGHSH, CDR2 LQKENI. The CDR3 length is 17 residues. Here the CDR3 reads CASSPPIGGPNVHEQYF. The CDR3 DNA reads TGTGCCAGCTCACCTCCGATTGGGGGCCCTAATGTCCACGAGCAGTACTTC.

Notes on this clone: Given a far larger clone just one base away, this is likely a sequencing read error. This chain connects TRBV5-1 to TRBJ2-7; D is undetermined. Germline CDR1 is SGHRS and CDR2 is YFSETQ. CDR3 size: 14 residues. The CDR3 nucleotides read TGCGCCAGCAGCTTCCCAGACCGTACCTACGGGCAGTACTTC. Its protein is CASSFPDRTYGQYF.

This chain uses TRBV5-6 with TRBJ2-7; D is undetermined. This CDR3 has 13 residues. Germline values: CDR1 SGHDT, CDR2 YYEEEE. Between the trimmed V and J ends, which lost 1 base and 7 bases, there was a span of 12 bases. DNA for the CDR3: TGTGCCAGCAGCTTGAGACAACTTCGGGAGCAGTACTTC. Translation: CASSLRQLREQYF.

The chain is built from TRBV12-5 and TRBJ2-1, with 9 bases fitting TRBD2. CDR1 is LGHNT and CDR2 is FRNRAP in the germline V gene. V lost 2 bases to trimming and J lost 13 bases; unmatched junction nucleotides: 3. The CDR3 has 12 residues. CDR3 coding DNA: TGTGCTAGTGGTTTGACGGGACTAGCTCAGTTCTTC. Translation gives CASGLTGLAQFF.

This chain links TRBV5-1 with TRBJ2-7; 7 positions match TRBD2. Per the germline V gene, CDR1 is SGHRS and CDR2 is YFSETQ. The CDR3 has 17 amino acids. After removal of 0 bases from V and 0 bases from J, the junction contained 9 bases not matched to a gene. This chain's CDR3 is CASSLGMGLMSSYEQYF. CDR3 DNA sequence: TGCGCCAGCAGCTTGGGAATGGGACTAATGAGCTCCTACGAGCAGTACTTC.

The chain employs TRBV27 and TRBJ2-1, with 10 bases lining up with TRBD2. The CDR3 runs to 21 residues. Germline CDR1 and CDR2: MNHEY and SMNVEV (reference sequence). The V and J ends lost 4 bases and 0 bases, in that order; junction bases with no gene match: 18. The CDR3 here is CASSSKSLAGAAWGSYNEQFF. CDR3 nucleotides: TGTGCCAGCAGTTCCAAATCCCTAGCGGGAGCAGCCTGGGGCTCCTACAATGAGCAGTTCTTC.

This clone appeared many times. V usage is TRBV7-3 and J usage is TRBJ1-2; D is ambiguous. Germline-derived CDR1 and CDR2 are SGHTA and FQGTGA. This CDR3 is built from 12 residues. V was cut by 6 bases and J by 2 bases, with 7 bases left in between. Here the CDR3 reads CASSEDNYGYTF. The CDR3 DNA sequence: TGTGCCAGCAGTGAAGACAACTATGGCTACACCTTC.

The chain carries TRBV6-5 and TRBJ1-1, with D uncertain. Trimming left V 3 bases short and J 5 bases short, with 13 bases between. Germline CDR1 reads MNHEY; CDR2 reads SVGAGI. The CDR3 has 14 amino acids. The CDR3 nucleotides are TGTGCCAGCAGTTATGCACAGATGGGGACTGAAGCTTTCTTT. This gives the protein CASSYAQMGTEAFF.

In DNA, the CDR3 is TGTGCCAGCAGCCCGCTCTTAACTAGTTCAGCTGGGGCCAACGTCCTGACTTTC. Its protein is CASSPLLTSSAGANVLTF. The V call is TRBV14, the J call TRBJ2-6, with D perhaps matching TRBD2 (5 bases). V lost 4 bases to trimming and J lost 2 bases, with 18 bases between them. The CDR3 is made up of 18 amino acids. Germline V gene lookup returns CDR1 SGHDN and CDR2 FVKESK.

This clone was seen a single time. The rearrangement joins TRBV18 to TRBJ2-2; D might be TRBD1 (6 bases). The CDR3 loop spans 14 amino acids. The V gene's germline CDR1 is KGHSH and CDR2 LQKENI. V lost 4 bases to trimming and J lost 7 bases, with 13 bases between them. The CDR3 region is CASSLQGSGGELFF. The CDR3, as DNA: TGTGCCAGCTCACTACAGGGTTCTGGCGGGGAGCTGTTTTTT.

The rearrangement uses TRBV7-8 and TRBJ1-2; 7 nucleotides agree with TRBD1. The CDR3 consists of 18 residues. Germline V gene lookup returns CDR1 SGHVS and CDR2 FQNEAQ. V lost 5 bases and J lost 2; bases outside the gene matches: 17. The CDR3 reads CASSPRIYRQGRNYGYTF. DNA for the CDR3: TGTGCCAGCAGCCCCCGGATTTATCGACAGGGCAGAAACTATGGCTACACCTTC.

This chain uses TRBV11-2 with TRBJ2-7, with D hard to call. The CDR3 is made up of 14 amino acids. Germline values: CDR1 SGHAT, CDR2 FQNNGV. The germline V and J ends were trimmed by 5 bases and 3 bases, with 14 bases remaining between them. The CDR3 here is CASSLQHTRYEQYF. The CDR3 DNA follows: TGTGCCAGCAGCCTACAGCACACCCGCTACGAGCAGTACTTC.

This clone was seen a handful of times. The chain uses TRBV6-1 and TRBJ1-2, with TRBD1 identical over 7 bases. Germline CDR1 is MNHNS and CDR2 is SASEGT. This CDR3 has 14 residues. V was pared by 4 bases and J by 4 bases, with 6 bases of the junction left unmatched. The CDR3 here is CASSADRAVYGYTF. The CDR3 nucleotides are TGTGCCAGCAGTGCCGACAGGGCGGTCTATGGCTACACCTTC.

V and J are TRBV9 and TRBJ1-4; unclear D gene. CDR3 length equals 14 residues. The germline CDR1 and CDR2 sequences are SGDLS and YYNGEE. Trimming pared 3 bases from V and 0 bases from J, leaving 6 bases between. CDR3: CASSAGATNEKLFF. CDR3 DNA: TGTGCCAGCAGCGCGGGAGCAACTAATGAAAAACTGTTTTTT.

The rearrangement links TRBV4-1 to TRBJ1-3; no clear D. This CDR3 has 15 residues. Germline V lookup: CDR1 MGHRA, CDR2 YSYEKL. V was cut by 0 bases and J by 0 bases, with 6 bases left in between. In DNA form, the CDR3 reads TGCGCCAGCAGCCAAGACAGTTCCTCTGGAAACACCATATATTTT. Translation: CASSQDSSSGNTIYF.

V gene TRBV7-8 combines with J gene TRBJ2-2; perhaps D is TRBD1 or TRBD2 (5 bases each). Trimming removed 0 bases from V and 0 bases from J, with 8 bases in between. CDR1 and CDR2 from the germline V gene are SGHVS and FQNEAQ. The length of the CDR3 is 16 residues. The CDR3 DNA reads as TGTGCCAGCAGCTTAGCGGTGGGGGCGAACACCGGGGAGCTGTTTTTT. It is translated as CASSLAVGANTGELFF.

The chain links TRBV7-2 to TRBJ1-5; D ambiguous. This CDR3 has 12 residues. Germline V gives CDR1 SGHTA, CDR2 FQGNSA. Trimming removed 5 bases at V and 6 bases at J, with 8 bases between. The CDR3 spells CASSGKLQPQHF. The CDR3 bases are TGTGCCAGCAGCGGAAAGCTTCAGCCCCAGCATTTT.

The CDR3 region has the DNA TGTGCCAGCAGCTTACTTTGGGACAATGAGCAGTTCTTC. It encodes CASSLLWDNEQFF. The rearrangement links TRBV7-8 to TRBJ2-1; no firm D call. This CDR3 is built from 13 residues. Germline assignment: CDR1 SGHVS and CDR2 FQNEAQ. V shed 2 bases and J shed 5 bases, with 7 bases lying between them.

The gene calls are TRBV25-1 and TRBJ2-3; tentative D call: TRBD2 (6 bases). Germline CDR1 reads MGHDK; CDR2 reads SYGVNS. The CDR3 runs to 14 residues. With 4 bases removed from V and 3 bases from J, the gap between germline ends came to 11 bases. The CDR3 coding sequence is TGTGCCAGCAGTGGTCTGCGGGGTACAGATACGCAGTATTTT. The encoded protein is CASSGLRGTDTQYF. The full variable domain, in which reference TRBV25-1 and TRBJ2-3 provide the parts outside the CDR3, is EADIYQTPRYLVIGTGKKITLECSQTMGHDKMYWYQQDPGMELHLIHYSYGVNSTEKGDLSSESTVSRIRTEHFPLTLESARPSHTSQYLCASSGLRGTDTQYFGPGTRLTVL.

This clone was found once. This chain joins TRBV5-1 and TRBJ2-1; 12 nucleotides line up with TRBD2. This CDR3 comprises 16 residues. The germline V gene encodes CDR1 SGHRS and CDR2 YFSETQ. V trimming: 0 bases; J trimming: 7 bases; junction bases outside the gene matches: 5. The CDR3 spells CASSLGLAGVTNEQFF. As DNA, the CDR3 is TGCGCCAGCAGCTTGGGACTAGCGGGAGTAACGAATGAGCAGTTCTTC.

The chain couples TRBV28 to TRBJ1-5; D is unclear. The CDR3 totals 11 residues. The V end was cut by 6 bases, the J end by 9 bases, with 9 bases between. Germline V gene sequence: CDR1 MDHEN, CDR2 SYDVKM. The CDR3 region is CASSRLGPQHF. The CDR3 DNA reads TGTGCCAGCAGCCGCCTGGGGCCCCAGCATTTT. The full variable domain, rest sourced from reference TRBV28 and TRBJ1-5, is DVKVTQSSRYLVKRTGEKVFLECVQDMDHENMFWYRQDPGLGLRLIYFSYDVKMKEKGDIPEGYSVSREKKERFSLILESASTNQTSMYLCASSRLGPQHFGDGTRLSIL.

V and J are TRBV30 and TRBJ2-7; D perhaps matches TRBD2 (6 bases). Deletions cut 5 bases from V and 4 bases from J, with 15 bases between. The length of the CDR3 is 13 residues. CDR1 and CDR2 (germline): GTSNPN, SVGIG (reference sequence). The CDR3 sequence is CAWGTGTGYEQYF. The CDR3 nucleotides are TGTGCCTGGGGGACTGGGACTGGATACGAGCAGTACTTC.